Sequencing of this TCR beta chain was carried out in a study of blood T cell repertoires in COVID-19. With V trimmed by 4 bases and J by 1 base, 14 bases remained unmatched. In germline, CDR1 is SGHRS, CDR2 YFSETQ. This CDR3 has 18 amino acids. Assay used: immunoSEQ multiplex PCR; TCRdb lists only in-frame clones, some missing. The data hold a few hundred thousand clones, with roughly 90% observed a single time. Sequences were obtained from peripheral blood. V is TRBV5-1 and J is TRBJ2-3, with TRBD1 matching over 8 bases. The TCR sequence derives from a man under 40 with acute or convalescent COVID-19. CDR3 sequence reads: CASSPDRVRGSRTDTQYF. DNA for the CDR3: TGCGCCAGCAGCCCGGACAGGGTCCGAGGAAGCCGCACAGATACGCAGTATTTT.